The 28 T cell receptor beta chains in this list originate from one sample, sequenced in a study of T cell responses to AZD1222 COVID-19 vaccine. The table came from immunoSEQ multiplex PCR; TCRdb's copy has only in-frame clones and leaves some out. The sample yields about 120,000 clones, roughly nine tenths seen once. The specimen comprised peripheral blood, sampled on day 0 of AZD1222 vaccination. All receptors come from an adult in good health.

V is TRBV5-1 and J is TRBJ2-1; tentative D call: TRBD1 (5 bases). The V and J ends lost 3 bases and 5 bases respectively, with 18 bases between them. CDR1 is SGHRS, CDR2 YFSETQ, per germline. The CDR3 sequence is 16 residues long. For the CDR3, the DNA is TGCGCCAGCAGCTCAAAGATGGGTGGGGCTCACAATGAGCAGTTCTTC. The encoded protein is CASSSKMGGAHNEQFF.

This clone occurred once. The chain is built from TRBV19 and TRBJ1-1, with D unresolved. CDR1 and CDR2 (germline): LNHDA, SQIVND (reference sequence). Trimming pared 3 bases from V and 3 bases from J, leaving 8 bases between. The CDR3 sequence is 13 residues long. The CDR3 spells CASSISWDTEAFF. The CDR3 DNA reads as TGTGCCAGTAGTATTTCTTGGGACACTGAAGCTTTCTTT.

This rearrangement joins TRBV10-2 to TRBJ2-5; the match to TRBD2 covers 7 bases. With V trimmed by 6 bases and J by 5 bases, 18 bases remained unmatched. CDR3 length equals 17 residues. Looked up from germline, CDR1 is WSHSY and CDR2 is SAAADI. In DNA, the CDR3 is TGCGCCAGCAGCGCTAATTTTTTCGGGAGGTCGGGTGAGACCCAGTACTTC. Its protein product is CASSANFFGRSGETQYF.

The V and J genes are TRBV3-1 (or the pseudogene TRBV3-2) and TRBJ1-4; D is unclear. The CDR3 is 18 amino acids. V was cut by 0 bases and J by 8 bases, with 22 bases left in between. The germline gives CDR1 LGHDT, CDR2 YNNKEL (reference sequence). The CDR3 sequence: CASSQEVPRRAEWEKLFF. The CDR3 nucleotides read TGTGCCAGCAGCCAAGAGGTCCCGAGACGCGCGGAATGGGAAAAACTGTTTTTT.

This chain joins TRBV19 and TRBJ1-3, with TRBD1 matching over 9 bases. The CDR3 contains 13 residues. The trim removed 5 bases at V and 10 bases at J, leaving 6 bases unmatched. Germline V CDR1 and CDR2: LNHDA, SQIVND (reference sequence). The CDR3 DNA is TGTGCCAGTAGTCCACGGGGACAGGGAACCATATATTTT. Residues: CASSPRGQGTIYF.

The CDR3 spells CASSPWGRDDEAFF. The DNA of the CDR3 is TGTGCCAGTAGTCCCTGGGGACGGGACGATGAAGCTTTCTTT. This rearrangement joins TRBV19 to TRBJ1-1, with a possible D match to TRBD1 (5 bases). Looked up from germline, CDR1 is LNHDA and CDR2 is SQIVND (reference sequence). The CDR3 has 14 residues. V shed 5 bases and J shed 7 bases, with 17 bases lying between them.

The gene calls are TRBV7-8 and TRBJ2-7; tentative D call: TRBD2 (6 bases). CDR1 SGHVS and CDR2 FQNEAQ come from the germline V gene. V lost 4 bases and J 3 bases, leaving 13 bases between the germline ends. This CDR3 is 14 amino acids long. CDR3 sequence: CASSSPVEGYEQYF. DNA for the CDR3: TGTGCCAGCAGCTCCCCCGTGGAGGGCTACGAGCAGTACTTC. Full variable domain (rest looked up from reference TRBV7-8 and TRBJ2-7): GAGVSQSPRYKVAKRGQDVALRCDPISGHVSLFWYQQALGQGPEFLTYFQNEAQLDKSGLPSDRFFAERPEGSVSTLKIQRTQQEDSAVYLCASSSPVEGYEQYFGPGTRLTVT.

V and J are TRBV24-1 and TRBJ2-3; the match to TRBD1 covers 10 bases. CDR1 is KGHDR and CDR2 is SFDVKD in the germline V gene. V was pared by 4 bases and J by 11 bases, with 8 bases of the junction left unmatched. The CDR3 sequence is 14 residues long. The CDR3 bases are TGTGCCACCAGTGAGGGACAGGGGTTGTTGGTGCAGTATTTT. Protein sequence: CATSEGQGLLVQYF.

V and J are TRBV30 and TRBJ1-4; D is perhaps TRBD1 (5 bases). CDR1 is GTSNPN and CDR2 is SVGIG in the germline V gene (reference sequence). This CDR3 is 15 amino acids long. Deletions cut 2 bases from V and 4 bases from J, with 14 bases between. CDR3 sequence (DNA): TGTGCCTGGAGTCGTTTGGGACGCGATAATGAAAAACTGTTTTTT. Its translation: CAWSRLGRDNEKLFF.

J is TRBJ2-7 and V is TRBV2, with D perhaps given as TRBD1 or TRBD2 (5 bases each). This CDR3 is built from 14 residues. Trimming removed 6 bases at V and 4 bases at J, with 16 bases between. Germline-derived CDR1 and CDR2 are SNHLY and FYNNEI. CDR3 in amino acids: CASRDTSGGYEQYF. The CDR3 region has the DNA TGTGCCAGCAGGGACACATCCGGAGGTTACGAGCAGTACTTC.

With regard to this clone: The sample has other DNA sequences that encode this CDR3 too. The chain recombines TRBV23-1 with TRBJ1-5, with TRBD1 as a possible D gene (5 bases). TRBV23-1 falls under the ORF class, with uncertain function. This CDR3 is built from 18 residues. The V end was cut by 3 bases, the J end by 0 bases, with 18 bases between. CDR3 protein: CASSQGRSPPYSNQPQHF. DNA of the CDR3: TGCGCCAGCAGTCAGGGGCGATCCCCACCGTATAGCAATCAGCCCCAGCATTTT.

This clone appeared once. V usage is TRBV27 and J usage is TRBJ1-6; possibly TRBD1 for D (5 bases). V gave up 8 bases and J gave up 3 bases, with 14 bases separating them. Per germline, CDR1 MNHEY and CDR2 SMNVEV (reference sequence). The CDR3 extends over 15 amino acids. The CDR3 DNA sequence: TGTGCCAGCCGGGGCATAGGGGACTATAATTCACCCCTCCACTTT. As protein: CASRGIGDYNSPLHF.

The chain links TRBV6-1 to TRBJ2-5, with 8 bases fitting TRBD2. In germline, CDR1 is MNHNS, CDR2 SASEGT. Trimming removed 2 bases from V and 0 bases from J; junction bases left unmatched: 2. This CDR3 has 15 residues. The CDR3 DNA follows: TGTGCCAGCAGTGAACCAGCGGGGGACCAAGAGACCCAGTACTTC. Translation: CASSEPAGDQETQYF.

V gene TRBV29-1 combines with J gene TRBJ1-2; D possibly corresponds to TRBD1 (5 bases). V lost 3 bases and J lost 8, with 10 bases in between. The CDR3 loop spans 11 amino acids. The germline gives CDR1 SQVTM, CDR2 ANQGSEA. The chain's CDR3 is CSVDRVGGYTF. CDR3 DNA sequence: TGCAGCGTTGACAGGGTGGGCGGCTACACCTTC.

This chain links TRBV6-5 with TRBJ1-2, with D perhaps TRBD1 (5 bases). Trimming removed 2 bases at V and 5 bases at J, with 15 bases between. Germline CDR1 and CDR2: MNHEY and SVGAGI. The CDR3 sequence is 15 residues long. CDR3 in amino acids: CASSYGASEGYGYTF. CDR3 nucleotide sequence: TGTGCCAGCAGTTACGGTGCTTCCGAGGGGTATGGCTACACCTTC.

This chain links TRBV29-1 with TRBJ2-7, with D unresolved. Germline V gene lookup returns CDR1 SQVTM and CDR2 ANQGSEA. Between the trimmed V and J ends, which lost 6 bases and 7 bases, there was a span of 16 bases. The CDR3 extends over 12 amino acids. The CDR3 is CSVTDGGAEQYF. In DNA form, the CDR3 reads TGCAGCGTGACGGACGGTGGAGCAGAGCAGTACTTC.

The chain employs TRBV5-4 and TRBJ1-1, with 9 bases that match TRBD1. This CDR3 has 19 residues. CDR1 SGHNT and CDR2 YYREEE come from the germline V gene (reference sequence). V trimming: 4 bases; J trimming: 3 bases; junction bases outside the gene matches: 19. CDR3 in DNA: TGTGCCAGCAGCCAATTAGGGGACAGGGCTATCTCGAGGGACACTGAAGCTTTCTTT. It encodes CASSQLGDRAISRDTEAFF.

In this sample, this clone turned up once. The V call is TRBV12-5, the J call TRBJ1-3; maybe TRBD1 (5 bases). In germline, CDR1 is LGHNT, CDR2 FRNRAP. The CDR3 sequence is 17 residues long. Trimming took 5 bases from V and 6 from J, leaving 23 bases between them. The CDR3 nucleotides read TGTGCTAGTGGTCCTCGGACATTGTTTCAACGGGAAAACACCATATATTTT. It is translated as CASGPRTLFQRENTIYF.

This chain joins TRBV6-5 and TRBJ1-5; no firm D call. There are 16 residues in the CDR3. The germline gives CDR1 MNHEY, CDR2 SVGAGI. The V gene lost 0 bases and the J gene lost 0 bases, with 9 bases spanning the gap. CDR3 DNA sequence: TGTGCCAGCAGTTACTCCGGCAGTTATAGCAATCAGCCCCAGCATTTT. It encodes CASSYSGSYSNQPQHF.

The chain joins TRBV4-1 to TRBJ2-7; maybe TRBD1 (6 bases). V lost 0 bases and J 6 bases, leaving 15 bases between the germline ends. This CDR3 region has 15 residues. Germline loops: CDR1 MGHRA, CDR2 YSYEKL. CDR3 nucleotide sequence: TGCGCCAGCAGCCAAGACAGGGGTGGTTCTGGCGAGCAGTACTTC. Translating it yields CASSQDRGGSGEQYF.

The chain combines TRBV28 with TRBJ2-5, with TRBD1 matching over 12 bases. Germline CDR1 MDHEN, CDR2 SYDVKM. Germline trimming cut 4 bases from V and 5 bases from J; bases unmatched to any gene: 8. The CDR3 is 16 residues long. CDR3 sequence: CASSSSGQGARETQYF. In DNA form, the CDR3 reads TGTGCCAGCAGTTCCTCGGGACAGGGGGCGAGGGAGACCCAGTACTTC. The full variable domain, rest sourced from reference TRBV28 and TRBJ2-5, is DVKVTQSSRYLVKRTGEKVFLECVQDMDHENMFWYRQDPGLGLRLIYFSYDVKMKEKGDIPEGYSVSREKKERFSLILESASTNQTSMYLCASSSSGQGARETQYFGPGTRLLVL.

The V gene is TRBV5-4, the J gene TRBJ1-2; no firm D call. The CDR3 covers 14 residues. CDR1 and CDR2 (germline): SGHNT, YYREEE (reference sequence). V dropped 0 bases and J dropped 8 bases, with 14 bases sitting between them. The CDR3 coding sequence is TGTGCCAGCAGCTTGGAAGGGTGGTATTCCGGCTACACCTTC. Its protein is CASSLEGWYSGYTF.

Only one count was recorded for this clone. This chain connects TRBV2 to TRBJ2-2; D unresolved. The ends were cut back, 8 bases at V and 6 bases at J, with 19 bases in the middle. CDR3 length equals 15 residues. CDR1 SNHLY and CDR2 FYNNEI come from the germline V gene. The CDR3 spells CASSLAGEVAGELFF. In DNA form, the CDR3 reads TGTGCCAGCTCCTTAGCAGGCGAGGTGGCCGGGGAGCTGTTTTTT.

This rearrangement joins TRBV5-5 to TRBJ2-3; 12 bases align to TRBD2. The J segment lost 3 bases and the V segment lost 4 bases, leaving 6 bases of the junction unmatched. Germline V gives CDR1 SGHKS, CDR2 YYEKEE (reference sequence). This CDR3 is 16 amino acids long. CDR3 in amino acids: CASSRDGTSGTDTQYF. CDR3 sequence (DNA): TGTGCCAGCAGCCGTGATGGGACTAGCGGGACAGATACGCAGTATTTT.

The chain uses TRBV10-1 and TRBJ2-5; 8 bases agree with TRBD2. The CDR3 contains 16 residues. Germline assignment: CDR1 WNHNN and CDR2 SYGVQD (reference sequence). V shed 4 bases, J shed 3 bases, and the junction held 10 bases outside the gene matches. CDR3 in amino acids: CASSGGRTSLKETQYF. For the CDR3, the DNA is TGCGCCAGCAGTGGAGGAAGGACTAGCCTAAAAGAGACCCAGTACTTC.

The chain couples TRBV19 to TRBJ2-1; TRBD2 aligns across 8 bases. Losses at the gene ends were 3 bases for V and 12 bases for J; bases not matched to a gene: 22. The germline V gene has CDR1 LNHDA and CDR2 SQIVND (reference sequence). The CDR3 contains 18 residues. This CDR3 reads CASSITPILADQPRGQFF. CDR3 nucleotides: TGTGCCAGTAGTATCACCCCCATACTAGCGGACCAACCGAGGGGGCAGTTCTTC. The variable domain in full, with the rest retrieved from reference TRBV19 and TRBJ2-1, is DGGITQSPKYLFRKEGQNVTLSCEQNLNHDAMYWYRQDPGQGLRLIYYSQIVNDFQKGDIAEGYSVSREKKESFPLTVTSAQKNPTAFYLCASSITPILADQPRGQFFGPGTRLTVL.

The V and J genes are TRBV4-1 and TRBJ1-1; no clear D. Per germline, CDR1 MGHRA and CDR2 YSYEKL. The CDR3 is 15 amino acids. The germline V and J ends were trimmed by 4 bases and 4 bases, with 16 bases remaining between them. In DNA form, the CDR3 reads TGCGCCAGCAGCCTAGAGGGCTTCGACGGCACTGAAGCTTTCTTT. Protein sequence: CASSLEGFDGTEAFF.

The V call is TRBV28, the J call TRBJ2-7; 7 nucleotides agree with TRBD1. V lost 5 bases to trimming and J lost 4 bases; unmatched junction nucleotides: 8. The CDR3 sequence is 14 residues long. Germline CDR1 and CDR2: MDHEN and SYDVKM. The CDR3 reads CASSPPGQSYEQYF. The CDR3 coding sequence is TGTGCCAGCAGTCCGCCGGGACAGTCTTACGAGCAGTACTTC.